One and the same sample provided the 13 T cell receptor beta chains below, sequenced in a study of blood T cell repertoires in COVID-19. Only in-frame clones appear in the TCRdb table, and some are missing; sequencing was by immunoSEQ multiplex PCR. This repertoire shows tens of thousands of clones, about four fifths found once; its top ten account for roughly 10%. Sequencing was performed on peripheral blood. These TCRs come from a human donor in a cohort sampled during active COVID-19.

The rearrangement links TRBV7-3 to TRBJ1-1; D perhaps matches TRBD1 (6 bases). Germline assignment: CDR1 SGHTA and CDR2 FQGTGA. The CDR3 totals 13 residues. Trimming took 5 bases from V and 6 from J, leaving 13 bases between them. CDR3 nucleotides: TGTGCCAGCAGCCCACAGGGTTTCGCTGAAGCTTTCTTT. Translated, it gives CASSPQGFAEAFF. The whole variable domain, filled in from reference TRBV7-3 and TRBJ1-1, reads GAGVSQTPSNKVTEKGKYVELRCDPISGHTALYWYRQSLGQGPEFLIYFQGTGAADDSGLPNDRFFAVRPEGSVSTLKIQRTERGDSAVYLCASSPQGFAEAFFGQGTRLTVV.

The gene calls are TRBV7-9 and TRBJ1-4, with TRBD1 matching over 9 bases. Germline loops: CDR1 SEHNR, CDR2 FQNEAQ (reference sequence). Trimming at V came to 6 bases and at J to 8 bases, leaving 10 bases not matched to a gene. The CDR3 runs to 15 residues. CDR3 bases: TGTGCCAGCAGTCCCCGGGACAGGGTGCAAGAAAAACTGTTTTTT. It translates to CASSPRDRVQEKLFF.

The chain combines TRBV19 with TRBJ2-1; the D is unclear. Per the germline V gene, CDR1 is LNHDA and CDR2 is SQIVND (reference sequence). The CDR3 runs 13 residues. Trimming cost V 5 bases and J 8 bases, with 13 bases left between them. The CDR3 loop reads CASSANAGDEQFF. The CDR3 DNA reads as TGTGCCAGTAGTGCCAATGCAGGTGATGAGCAGTTCTTC.

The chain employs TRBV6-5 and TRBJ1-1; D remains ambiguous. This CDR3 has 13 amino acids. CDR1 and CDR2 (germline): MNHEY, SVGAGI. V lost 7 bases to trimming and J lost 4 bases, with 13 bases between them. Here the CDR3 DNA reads TGTGCCAGCACTTCTGGTCGGGGCACTGAAGCTTTCTTT. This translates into CASTSGRGTEAFF.

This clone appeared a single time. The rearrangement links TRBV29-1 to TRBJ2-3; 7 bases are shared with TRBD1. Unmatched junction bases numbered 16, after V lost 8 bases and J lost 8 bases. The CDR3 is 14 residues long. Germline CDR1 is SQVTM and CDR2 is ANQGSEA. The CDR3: CSLRGGAFGSTQYF. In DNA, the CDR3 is TGCAGCTTACGAGGGGGCGCGTTTGGCAGTACGCAGTATTTT.

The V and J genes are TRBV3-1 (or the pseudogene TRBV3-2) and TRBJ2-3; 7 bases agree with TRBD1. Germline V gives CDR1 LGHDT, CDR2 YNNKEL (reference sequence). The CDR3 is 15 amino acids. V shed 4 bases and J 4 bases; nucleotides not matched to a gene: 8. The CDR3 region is CASSLGQAGADTQYF. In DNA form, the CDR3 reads TGTGCCAGCAGCCTTGGACAGGCAGGGGCAGATACGCAGTATTTT.

CDR3 in DNA: TGTGCCAGCAGCTTTGGGACAGGGCGTCCCTACGAGCAGTACTTC. Amino acid sequence: CASSFGTGRPYEQYF. The V gene is TRBV7-9, the J gene TRBJ2-7; 9 nucleotides line up with TRBD1. This CDR3 is built from 15 residues. Trimming took 3 bases from V and 2 from J; bases not matched to a gene: 5. The germline gives CDR1 SEHNR, CDR2 FQNEAQ (reference sequence).

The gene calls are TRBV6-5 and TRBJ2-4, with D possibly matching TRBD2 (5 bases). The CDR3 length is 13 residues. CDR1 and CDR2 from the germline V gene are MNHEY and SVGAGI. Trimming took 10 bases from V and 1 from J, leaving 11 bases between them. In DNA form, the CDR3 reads TGTGCCACCCGCGGGCCGGCCAAAAACATTCAGTACTTC. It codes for CATRGPAKNIQYF.

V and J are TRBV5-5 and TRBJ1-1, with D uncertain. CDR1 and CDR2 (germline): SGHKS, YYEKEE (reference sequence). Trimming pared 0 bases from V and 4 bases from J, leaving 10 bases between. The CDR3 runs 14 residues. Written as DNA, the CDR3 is TGTGCCAGCAGCTTGGAGCCGCGAGTCACTGAAGCTTTCTTT. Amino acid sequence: CASSLEPRVTEAFF.

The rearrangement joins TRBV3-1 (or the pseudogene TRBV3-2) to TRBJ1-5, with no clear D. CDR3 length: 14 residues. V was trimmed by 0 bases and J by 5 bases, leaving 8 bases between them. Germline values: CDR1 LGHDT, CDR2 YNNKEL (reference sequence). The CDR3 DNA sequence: TGTGCCAGCAGCCAAGACCCGCGGGATCAGCCCCAGCATTTT. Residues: CASSQDPRDQPQHF.

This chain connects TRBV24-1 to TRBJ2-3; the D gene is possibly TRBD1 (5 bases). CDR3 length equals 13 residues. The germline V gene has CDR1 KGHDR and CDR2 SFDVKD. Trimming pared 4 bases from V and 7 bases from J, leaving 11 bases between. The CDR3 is CATSDPHRNTQYF. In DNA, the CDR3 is TGTGCCACCAGTGACCCCCACAGGAATACGCAGTATTTT.

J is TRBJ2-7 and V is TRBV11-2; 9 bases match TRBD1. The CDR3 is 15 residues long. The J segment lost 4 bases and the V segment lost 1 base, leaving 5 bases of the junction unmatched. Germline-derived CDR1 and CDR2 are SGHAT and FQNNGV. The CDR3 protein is CASSLAGTGYYEQYF. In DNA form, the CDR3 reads TGTGCCAGCAGCTTAGCCGGGACAGGGTATTACGAGCAGTACTTC.

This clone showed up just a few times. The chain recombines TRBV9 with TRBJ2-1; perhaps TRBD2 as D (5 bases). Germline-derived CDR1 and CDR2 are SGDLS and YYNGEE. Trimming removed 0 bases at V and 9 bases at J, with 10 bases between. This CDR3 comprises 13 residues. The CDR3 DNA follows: TGTGCCAGCAGCGTAGGTATCCGGGGTGAGCAGTTCTTC. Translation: CASSVGIRGEQFF.